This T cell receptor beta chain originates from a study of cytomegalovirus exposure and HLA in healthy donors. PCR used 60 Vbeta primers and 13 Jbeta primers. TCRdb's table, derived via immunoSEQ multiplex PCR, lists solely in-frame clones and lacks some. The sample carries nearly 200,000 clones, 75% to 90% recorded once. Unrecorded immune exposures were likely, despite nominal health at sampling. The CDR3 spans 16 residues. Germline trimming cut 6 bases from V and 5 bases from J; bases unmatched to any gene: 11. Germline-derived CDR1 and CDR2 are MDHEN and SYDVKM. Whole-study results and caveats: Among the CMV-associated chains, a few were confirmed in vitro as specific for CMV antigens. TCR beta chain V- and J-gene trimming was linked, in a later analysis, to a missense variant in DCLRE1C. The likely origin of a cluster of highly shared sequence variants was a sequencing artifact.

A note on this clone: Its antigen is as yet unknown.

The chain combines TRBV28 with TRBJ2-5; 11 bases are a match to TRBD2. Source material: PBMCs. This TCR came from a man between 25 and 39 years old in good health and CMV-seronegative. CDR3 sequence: CASSPGLAGLTETQYF. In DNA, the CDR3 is TGTGCCAGCAGCCCCGGACTAGCGGGCCTCACGGAGACCCAGTACTTC. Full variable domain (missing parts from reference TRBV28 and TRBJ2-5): DVKVTQSSRYLVKRTGEKVFLECVQDMDHENMFWYRQDPGLGLRLIYFSYDVKMKEKGDIPEGYSVSREKKERFSLILESASTNQTSMYLCASSPGLAGLTETQYFGPGTRLLVL.